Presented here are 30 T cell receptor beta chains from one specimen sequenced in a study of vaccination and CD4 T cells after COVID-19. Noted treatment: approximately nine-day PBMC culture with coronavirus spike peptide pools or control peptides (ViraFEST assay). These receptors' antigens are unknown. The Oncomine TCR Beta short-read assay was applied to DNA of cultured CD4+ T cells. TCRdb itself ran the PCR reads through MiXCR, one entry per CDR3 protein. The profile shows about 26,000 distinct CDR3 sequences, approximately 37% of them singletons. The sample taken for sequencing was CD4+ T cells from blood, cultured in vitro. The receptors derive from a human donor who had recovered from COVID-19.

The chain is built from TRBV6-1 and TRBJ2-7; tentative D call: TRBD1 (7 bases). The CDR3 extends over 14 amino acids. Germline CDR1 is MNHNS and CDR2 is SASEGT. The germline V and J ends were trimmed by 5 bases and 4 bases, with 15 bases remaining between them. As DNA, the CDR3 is TGTGCCAGCAGTCACCGGGGGACAGTTTACGAGCAGTACTTC. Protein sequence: CASSHRGTVYEQYF.

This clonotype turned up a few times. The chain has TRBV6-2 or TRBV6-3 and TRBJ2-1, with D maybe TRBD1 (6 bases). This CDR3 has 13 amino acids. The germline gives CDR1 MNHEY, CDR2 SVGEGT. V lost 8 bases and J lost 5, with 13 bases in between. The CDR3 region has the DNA TGTGCCAGCTGGGCAGGGGACCACAATGAGCAGTTCTTC. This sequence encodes CASWAGDHNEQFF.

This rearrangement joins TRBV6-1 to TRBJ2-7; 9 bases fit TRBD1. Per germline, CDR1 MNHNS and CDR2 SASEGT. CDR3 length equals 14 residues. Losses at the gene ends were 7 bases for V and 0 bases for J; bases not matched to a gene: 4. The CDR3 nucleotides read TGTGCCAGCATTCCGGGACAGGGCTCCTACGAGCAGTACTTC. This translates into CASIPGQGSYEQYF.

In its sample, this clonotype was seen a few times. The CDR3 nucleotides read TGTGCCAGCAGCTTCGGGGAGAGCCAGCCCCAGCATTTT. As protein: CASSFGESQPQHF. The J gene is TRBJ1-5, the V gene TRBV11-2; D is unresolved. The germline V and J ends were trimmed by 3 bases and 7 bases, with 10 bases remaining between them. The CDR3 sequence is 13 residues long. The germline gives CDR1 SGHAT, CDR2 FQNNGV.

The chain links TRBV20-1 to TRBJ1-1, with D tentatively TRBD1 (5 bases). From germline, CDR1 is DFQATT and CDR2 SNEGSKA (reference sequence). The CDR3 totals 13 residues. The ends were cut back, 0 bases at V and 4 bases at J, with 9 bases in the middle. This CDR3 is CSARDLGTTEAFF. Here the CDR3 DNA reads TGCAGTGCTAGAGATTTGGGGACCACTGAAGCTTTCTTT.

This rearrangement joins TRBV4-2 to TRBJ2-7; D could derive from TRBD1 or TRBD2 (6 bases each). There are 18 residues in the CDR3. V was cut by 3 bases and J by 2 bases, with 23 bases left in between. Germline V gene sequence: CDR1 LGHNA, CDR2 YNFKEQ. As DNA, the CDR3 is TGTGCCAGCAGCCAGGAAGAGGGGGGTCTAGTCACCCCCTACGAGCAGTACTTC. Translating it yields CASSQEEGGLVTPYEQYF.

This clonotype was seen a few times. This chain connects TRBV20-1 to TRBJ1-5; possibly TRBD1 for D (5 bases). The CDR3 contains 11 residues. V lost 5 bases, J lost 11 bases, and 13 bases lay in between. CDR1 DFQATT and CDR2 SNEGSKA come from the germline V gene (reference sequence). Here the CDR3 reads CSAEEGRAQHF. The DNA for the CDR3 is TGCAGTGCTGAGGAGGGGAGGGCCCAGCATTTT.

The CDR3 loop reads CASSLIRRDTDTQYF. The CDR3 DNA sequence: TGTGCCAGCAGCTTGATCCGGCGCGATACAGATACGCAGTATTTT. This chain uses TRBV5-5 with TRBJ2-3; no firm D call. The V end was cut by 1 base, the J end by 3 bases, with 12 bases between. The CDR3 has 15 residues. Germline CDR1 and CDR2: SGHKS and YYEKEE (reference sequence).

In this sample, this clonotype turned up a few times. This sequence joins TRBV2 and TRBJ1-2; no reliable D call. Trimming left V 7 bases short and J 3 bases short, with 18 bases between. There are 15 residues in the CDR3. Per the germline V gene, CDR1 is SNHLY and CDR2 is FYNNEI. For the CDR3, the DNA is TGTGCCAGCATCGGCGCTGGTGGTGGTTACTATGGCTACACCTTC. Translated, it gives CASIGAGGGYYGYTF.

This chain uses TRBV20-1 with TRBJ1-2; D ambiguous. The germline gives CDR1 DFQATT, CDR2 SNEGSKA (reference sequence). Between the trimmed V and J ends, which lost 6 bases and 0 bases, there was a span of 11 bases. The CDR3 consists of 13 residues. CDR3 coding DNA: TGCAGTGCCGTGGGATCCACTAACTATGGCTACACCTTC. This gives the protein CSAVGSTNYGYTF.

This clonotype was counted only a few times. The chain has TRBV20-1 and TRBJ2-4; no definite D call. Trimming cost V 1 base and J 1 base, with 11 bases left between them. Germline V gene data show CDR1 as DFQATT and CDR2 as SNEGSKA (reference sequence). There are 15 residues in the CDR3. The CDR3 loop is CSARAAKGAKNIQYF. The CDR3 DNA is TGCAGTGCTAGAGCTGCAAAAGGGGCCAAAAACATTCAGTACTTC.

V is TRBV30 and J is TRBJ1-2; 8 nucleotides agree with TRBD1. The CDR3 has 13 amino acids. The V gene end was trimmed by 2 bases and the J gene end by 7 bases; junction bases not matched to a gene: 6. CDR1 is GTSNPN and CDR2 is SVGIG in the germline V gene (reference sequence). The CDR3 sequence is CAWSFDRGRGYTF. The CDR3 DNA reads TGTGCCTGGAGTTTCGACAGGGGCCGTGGCTACACCTTC. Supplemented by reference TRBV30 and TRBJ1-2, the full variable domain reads SQTIHQWPATLVQPVGSPLSLECTVEGTSNPNLYWYRQAAGRGLQLLFYSVGIGQISSEVPQNLSASRPQDRQFILSSKKLLLSDSGFYLCAWSFDRGRGYTFGSGTRLTVV.

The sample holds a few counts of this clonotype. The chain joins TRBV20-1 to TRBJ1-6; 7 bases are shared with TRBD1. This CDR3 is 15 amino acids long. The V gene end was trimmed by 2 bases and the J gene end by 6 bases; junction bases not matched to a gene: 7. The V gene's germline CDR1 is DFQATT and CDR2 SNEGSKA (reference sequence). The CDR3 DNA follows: TGCAGTGCTAGACCCACGGGGACAGCTAATTCACCCCTCCACTTT. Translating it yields CSARPTGTANSPLHF.

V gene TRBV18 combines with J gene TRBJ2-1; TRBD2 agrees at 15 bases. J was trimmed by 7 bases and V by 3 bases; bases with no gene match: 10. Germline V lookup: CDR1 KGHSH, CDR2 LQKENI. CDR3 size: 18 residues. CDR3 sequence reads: CASSPDAGLAGGANEQFF. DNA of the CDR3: TGTGCCAGCTCACCCGACGCGGGACTAGCGGGGGGTGCAAATGAGCAGTTCTTC.

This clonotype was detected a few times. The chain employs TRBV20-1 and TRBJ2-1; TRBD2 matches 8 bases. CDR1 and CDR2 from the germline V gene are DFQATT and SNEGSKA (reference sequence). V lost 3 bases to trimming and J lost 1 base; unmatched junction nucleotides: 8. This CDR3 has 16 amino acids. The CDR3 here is CSARSREGQSYNEQFF. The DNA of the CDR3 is TGCAGTGCTAGGTCCCGGGAGGGCCAATCCTACAATGAGCAGTTCTTC.

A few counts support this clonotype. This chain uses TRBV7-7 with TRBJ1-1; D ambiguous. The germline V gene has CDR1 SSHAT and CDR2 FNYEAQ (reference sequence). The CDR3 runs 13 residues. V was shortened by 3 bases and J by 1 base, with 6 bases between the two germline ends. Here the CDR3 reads CASSFQENTEAFF. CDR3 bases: TGTGCCAGCAGCTTCCAAGAGAACACTGAAGCTTTCTTT.

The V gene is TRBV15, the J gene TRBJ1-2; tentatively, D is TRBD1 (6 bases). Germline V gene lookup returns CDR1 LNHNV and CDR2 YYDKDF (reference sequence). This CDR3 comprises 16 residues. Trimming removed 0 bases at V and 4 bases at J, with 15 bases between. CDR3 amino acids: CATSRDQMGGSYGYTF. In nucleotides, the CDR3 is TGTGCCACCAGCAGAGATCAGATGGGGGGCTCCTATGGCTACACCTTC.

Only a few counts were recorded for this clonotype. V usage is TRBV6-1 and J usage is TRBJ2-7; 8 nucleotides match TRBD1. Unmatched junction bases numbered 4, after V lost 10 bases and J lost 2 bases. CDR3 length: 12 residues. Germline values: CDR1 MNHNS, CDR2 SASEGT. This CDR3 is CATGQGPYEQYF. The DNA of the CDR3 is TGTGCCACCGGACAGGGTCCCTACGAGCAGTACTTC.

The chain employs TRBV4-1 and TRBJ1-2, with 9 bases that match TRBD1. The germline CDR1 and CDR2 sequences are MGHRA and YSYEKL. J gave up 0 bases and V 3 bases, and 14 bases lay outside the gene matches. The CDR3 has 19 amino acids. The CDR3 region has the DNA TGCGCCAGCAGCCATTCCGTAAAGGGACAGGGCTCATCTAACTATGGCTACACCTTC. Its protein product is CASSHSVKGQGSSNYGYTF.

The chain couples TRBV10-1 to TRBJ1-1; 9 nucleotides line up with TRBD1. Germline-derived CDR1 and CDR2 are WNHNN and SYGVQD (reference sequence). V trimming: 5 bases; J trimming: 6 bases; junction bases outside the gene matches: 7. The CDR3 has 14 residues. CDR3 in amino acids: CASSTGTGWAEAFF. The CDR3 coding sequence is TGCGCCAGCAGTACCGGGACAGGGTGGGCTGAAGCTTTCTTT.

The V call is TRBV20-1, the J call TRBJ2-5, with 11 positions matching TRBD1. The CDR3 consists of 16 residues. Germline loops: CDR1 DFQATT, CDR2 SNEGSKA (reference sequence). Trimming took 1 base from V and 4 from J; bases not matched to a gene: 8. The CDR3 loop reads CSARGWDRGSGETQYF. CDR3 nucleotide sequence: TGCAGTGCTAGAGGCTGGGACAGGGGGTCGGGAGAGACCCAGTACTTC.

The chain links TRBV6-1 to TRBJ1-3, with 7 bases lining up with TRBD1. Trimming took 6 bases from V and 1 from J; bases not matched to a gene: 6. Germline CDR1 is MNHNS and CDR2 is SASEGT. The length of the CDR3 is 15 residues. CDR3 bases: TGTGCCAGCAGCCCTCAGGGGGTATCTGGAAACACCATATATTTT. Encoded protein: CASSPQGVSGNTIYF.

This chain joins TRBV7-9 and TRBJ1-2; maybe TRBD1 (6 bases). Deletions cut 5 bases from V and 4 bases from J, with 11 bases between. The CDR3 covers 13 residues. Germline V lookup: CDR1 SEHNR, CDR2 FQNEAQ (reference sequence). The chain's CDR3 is CASSQDSFYGYTF. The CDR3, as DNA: TGTGCCAGCAGCCAGGACAGCTTCTATGGCTACACCTTC.

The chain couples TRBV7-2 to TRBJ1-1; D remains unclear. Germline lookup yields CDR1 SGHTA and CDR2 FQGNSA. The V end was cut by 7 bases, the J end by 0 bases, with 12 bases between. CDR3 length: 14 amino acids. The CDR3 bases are TGTGCCAGCATCCCGGGCAGTATGAACACTGAAGCTTTCTTT. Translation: CASIPGSMNTEAFF. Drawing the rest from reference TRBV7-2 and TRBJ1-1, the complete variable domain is GAGVSQSPSNKVTEKGKDVELRCDPISGHTALYWYRQSLGQGLEFLIYFQGNSAPDKSGLPSDRFSAERTGGSVSTLTIQRTQQEDSAVYLCASIPGSMNTEAFFGQGTRLTVV.

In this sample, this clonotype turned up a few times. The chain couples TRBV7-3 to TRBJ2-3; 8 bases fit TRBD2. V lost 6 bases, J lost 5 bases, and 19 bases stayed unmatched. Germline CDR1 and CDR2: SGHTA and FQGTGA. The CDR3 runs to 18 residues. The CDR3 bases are TGTGCCAGCAGTCTTTCCGGTGGGAGCGGGGGTAGTAGAGATACGCAGTATTTT. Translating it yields CASSLSGGSGGSRDTQYF.

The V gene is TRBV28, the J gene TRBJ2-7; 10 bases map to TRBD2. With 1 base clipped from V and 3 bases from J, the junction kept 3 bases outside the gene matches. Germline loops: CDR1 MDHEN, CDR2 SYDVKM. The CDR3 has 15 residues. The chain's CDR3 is CASSLLASGSYEQYF. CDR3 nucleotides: TGTGCCAGCAGTTTATTGGCTAGCGGGAGCTACGAGCAGTACTTC.

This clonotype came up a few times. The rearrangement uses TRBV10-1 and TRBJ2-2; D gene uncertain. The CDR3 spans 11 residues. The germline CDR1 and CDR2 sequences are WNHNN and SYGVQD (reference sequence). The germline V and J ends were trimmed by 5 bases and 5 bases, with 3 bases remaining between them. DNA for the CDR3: TGCGCCAGCAGTACGACCGGGGAGCTGTTTTTT. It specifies CASSTTGELFF.

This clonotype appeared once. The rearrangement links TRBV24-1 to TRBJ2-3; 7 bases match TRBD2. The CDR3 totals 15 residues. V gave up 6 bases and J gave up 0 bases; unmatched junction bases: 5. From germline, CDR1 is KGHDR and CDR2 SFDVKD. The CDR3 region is CATSQLASSTDTQYF. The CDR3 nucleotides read TGTGCCACCAGTCAACTAGCGTCTAGCACAGATACGCAGTATTTT.

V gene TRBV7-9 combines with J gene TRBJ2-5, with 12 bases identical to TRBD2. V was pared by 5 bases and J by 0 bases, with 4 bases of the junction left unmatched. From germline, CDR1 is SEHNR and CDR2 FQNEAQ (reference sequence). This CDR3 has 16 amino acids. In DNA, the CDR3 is TGTGCCAGCAGCCCAGGACTAGCGGGGTACCAAGAGACCCAGTACTTC. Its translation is CASSPGLAGYQETQYF.

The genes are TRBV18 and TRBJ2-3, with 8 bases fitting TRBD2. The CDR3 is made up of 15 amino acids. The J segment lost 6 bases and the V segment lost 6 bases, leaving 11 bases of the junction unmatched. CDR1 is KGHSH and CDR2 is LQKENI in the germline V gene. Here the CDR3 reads CASSVRSGGADTQYF. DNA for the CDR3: TGTGCCAGCTCCGTGAGGAGCGGGGGAGCCGATACGCAGTATTTT.